This note documents a single T cell receptor beta chain sequence. The antigen is unknown. Trimming stripped 1 base from V and 5 bases from J, with 6 bases between. Germline values: CDR1 LNHNV, CDR2 YYDKDF (reference sequence). This CDR3 has 12 amino acids. When the RNA was reverse transcribed, random hexamers were used with an input of about 0.45 to 1 ug. TCRdb ran MiXCR on the immunoSEQ multiplex PCR reads and lists one entry per CDR3 protein. The sample has 150,000 to 200,000 distinct CDR3 sequences, just under 95% seen once. This sample stems from a study of CD8 T cells in Susac syndrome. Broader study findings: Across the total CD8+ repertoires, fewer than 20 Susac-specific public clones were detected, and across the CD8+ TEMRA repertoires, roughly five such clones were detected.

The source of this sequence is a human donor with Susac syndrome. The genes are TRBV15 and TRBJ2-7; D is perhaps TRBD1 or TRBD2 (5 bases each). Sequencing input: CD8+ T cells from PBMCs. This CDR3 reads CATSRGGDEQYF. CDR3 bases: TGTGCCACCAGCAGAGGAGGGGACGAGCAGTACTTC.